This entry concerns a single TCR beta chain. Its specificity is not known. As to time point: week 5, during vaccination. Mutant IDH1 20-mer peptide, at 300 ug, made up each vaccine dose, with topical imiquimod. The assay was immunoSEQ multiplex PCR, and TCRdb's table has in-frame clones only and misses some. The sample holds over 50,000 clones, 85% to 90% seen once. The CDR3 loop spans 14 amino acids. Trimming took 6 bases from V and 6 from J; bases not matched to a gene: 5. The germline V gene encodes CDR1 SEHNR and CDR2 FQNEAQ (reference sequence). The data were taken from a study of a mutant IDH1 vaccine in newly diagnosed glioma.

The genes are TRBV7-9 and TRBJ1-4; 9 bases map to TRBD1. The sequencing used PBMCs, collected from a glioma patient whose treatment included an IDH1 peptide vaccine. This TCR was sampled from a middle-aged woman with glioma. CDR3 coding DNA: TGTGCCAGCAGACCAACAGGGGGCGATGAAAAACTGTTTTTT. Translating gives CASRPTGGDEKLFF.